The present T cell receptor (beta chain) was sequenced within a study of TIL therapy for anti-PD-1-resistant metastatic lung cancer. The study's findings and limits: TIL clonotype persistence in blood showed no apparent association with response.

Noted time point: pre-treatment sample, taken before nivolumab and TIL therapy. The libraries were made with immunoSEQ v3. Survey-level samples got 1.5 million to 2 million read pairs; deep-level samples got about 5-6.5 million. Measured with immunoSEQ multiplex PCR; TCRdb has only the in-frame clones, and not every one. The top ten clones hold just over 2.5% of a sample with some 57,000 clones, around 90% of them seen once. This clone was seen only a few times. Its matching antigen is unknown. CDR3 length equals 15 residues. V lost 6 bases and J lost 3, with 14 bases in between. CDR1 and CDR2 (germline): SEHNR, FQNEAQ (reference sequence).

The J gene is TRBJ2-2, the V gene TRBV7-9; maybe TRBD1 (6 bases). The specimen comprised blood, sampled at baseline. This receptor was obtained from a person aged 25 to 80 with non-small cell lung cancer. CDR3 residues: CASSEQGFDTGELFF. For the CDR3, the DNA is TGTGCCAGCAGTGAACAGGGTTTCGACACCGGGGAGCTGTTTTTT.